This T cell receptor (beta chain) was found in a study of cytomegalovirus exposure and HLA in healthy donors. With regard to this clone: Its antigen is not identified.

Study results and limitations: An analysis that came later showed most CMV-associated TCR beta chains appearing HLA-restricted. Researchers reported in a later analysis that a missense DCLRE1C variant was tied to TCR beta V- and J-gene trimming. Some 16,000 TCR beta sequences were associated with HLA alleles at 0.05 false discovery rate in a later analysis.

PCR used 60 Vbeta primers and 13 Jbeta primers. The assay was immunoSEQ multiplex PCR, and TCRdb's table has in-frame clones only and misses some. The data show 150,000 to 200,000 clones, about 81% seen once. Sequenced: PBMCs. This receptor was taken from a girl aged 10 to 17 in good health and CMV-seropositive.

CDR3 DNA: TGTGCTGGGGGGGGTGGGTCTGGAAACACCATATATTTT. The encoded protein is CAGGGGSGNTIYF. The rearrangement links TRBV7-9 to TRBJ1-3; D is perhaps TRBD1 (5 bases). Germline lookup yields CDR1 SEHNR and CDR2 FQNEAQ (reference sequence). The CDR3 runs 13 residues. The whole variable domain, filled in from reference TRBV7-9 and TRBJ1-3, reads DTGVSQNPRHKITKRGQNVTFRCDPISEHNRLYWYRQTLGQGPEFLTYFQNEAQLEKSRLLSDRFSAERPKGSFSTLEIQRTEQGDSAMYLCAGGGGSGNTIYFGEGSWLTVV.